This TCR beta chain was profiled in a study of shared clonotypes between healthy human individuals. Repertoires were generated with immunoSEQ multiplex PCR, while TCRdb's copy carries only in-frame clones and drops some. This sample yields about 1.5 million clones, of which 98% are seen a single time; 0.45% belongs to the top ten. Study conclusions and caveats: The small donor group covered limited genetic and exposure diversity. Rarefaction showed sorted-subset sequencing was incomplete despite large depth. Naive CD4 clonotype sharing across four donors was around 5%. It was anticipated that sequencing depth would influence how many clonotypes donors shared.

About this clone itself: Antigen specificity is unknown.

Trimming left V 1 base short and J 3 bases short, with 16 bases between. Germline values: CDR1 SGHRS, CDR2 YFSETQ. The CDR3 is 16 amino acids. The sequenced sample was naive CD4+ T cells sorted from blood. Subset specified: CD45RA+ positively selected. The source is a man under 40 in good health. V is TRBV5-1 and J is TRBJ1-2; tentative D call: TRBD1 (6 bases). The CDR3 loop reads CASSLTLDRFYYGYTF. CDR3 bases: TGCGCCAGCAGCTTGACTCTGGACAGATTTTACTATGGCTACACCTTC.